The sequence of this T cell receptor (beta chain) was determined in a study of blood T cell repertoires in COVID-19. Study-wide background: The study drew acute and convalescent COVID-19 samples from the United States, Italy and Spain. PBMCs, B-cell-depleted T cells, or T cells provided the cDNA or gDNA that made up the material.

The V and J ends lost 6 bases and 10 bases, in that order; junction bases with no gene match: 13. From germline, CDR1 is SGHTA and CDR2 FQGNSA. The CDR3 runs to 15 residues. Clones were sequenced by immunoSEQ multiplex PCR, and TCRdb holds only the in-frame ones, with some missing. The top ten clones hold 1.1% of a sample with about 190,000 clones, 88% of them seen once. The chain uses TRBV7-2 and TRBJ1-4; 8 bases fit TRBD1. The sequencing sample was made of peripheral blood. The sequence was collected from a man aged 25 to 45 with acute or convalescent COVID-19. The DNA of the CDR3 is TGTGCCAGCAGTCAACAGCCCCAGGGGGCTGGAAAACTGTTTTTT. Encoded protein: CASSQQPQGAGKLFF.